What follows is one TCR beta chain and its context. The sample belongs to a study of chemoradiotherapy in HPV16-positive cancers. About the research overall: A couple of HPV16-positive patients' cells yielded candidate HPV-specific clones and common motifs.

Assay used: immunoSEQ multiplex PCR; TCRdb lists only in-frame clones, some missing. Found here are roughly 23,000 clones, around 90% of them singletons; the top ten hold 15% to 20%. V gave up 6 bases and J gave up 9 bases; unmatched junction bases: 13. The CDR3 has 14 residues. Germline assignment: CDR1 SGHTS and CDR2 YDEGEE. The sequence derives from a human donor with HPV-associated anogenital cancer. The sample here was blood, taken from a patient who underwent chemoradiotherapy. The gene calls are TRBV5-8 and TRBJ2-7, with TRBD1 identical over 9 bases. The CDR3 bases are TGTGCCAGCACCTGGGGGGACAGGGCGGTACGGCAGTACTTC. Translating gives CASTWGDRAVRQYF.